These 12 T cell receptor beta chains were sequenced from one sample in a study of CD8+CD57+ T cells in acquired aplastic anemia. Genomic DNA constituted the template upon which TCR beta VDJ and CDR3 profiling was performed. Each CDR3 protein gets one entry after TCRdb re-called the reads with MiXCR. The profile shows more than 150,000 distinct CDR3 sequences, 64% of them singletons. The sequenced sample consisted of sorted CD4+, CD8+, or CD8+CD57+ T cells (not recorded which) from PBMCs. The source is a human donor with severe aplastic anemia or a healthy control (not recorded which).

This clonotype came up many times. The V and J genes are TRBV5-4 and TRBJ2-3; D possibly corresponds to TRBD2 (7 bases). The CDR3 has 15 amino acids. V was cut by 3 bases and J by 3 bases, with 14 bases left in between. Per germline, CDR1 SGHNT and CDR2 YYREEE (reference sequence). The DNA of the CDR3 is TGTGCCAGCAGCTGGGGGGGGGCTAGTACAGATACGCAGTATTTT. Amino acid sequence: CASSWGGASTDTQYF.

This chain connects TRBV20-1 to TRBJ2-3, with TRBD2 matching 9 bases. V lost 3 bases to trimming and J lost 2 bases; unmatched junction nucleotides: 6. This CDR3 has 15 residues. Germline V gene lookup returns CDR1 DFQATT and CDR2 SNEGSKA (reference sequence). The CDR3 coding sequence is TGCAGTGCTAGTCCCCTAGCGGGGCCCACAGATACGCAGTATTTT. Protein sequence: CSASPLAGPTDTQYF.

The chain uses TRBV10-2 and TRBJ1-2; D unresolved. CDR3 length: 12 amino acids. V was pared by 1 base and J by 5 bases, with 5 bases between. Germline loops: CDR1 WSHSY, CDR2 SAAADI. The CDR3 here is CASSEYTYGYTF. DNA of the CDR3: TGCGCCAGCAGTGAGTATACGTATGGCTACACCTTC.

V gene TRBV2 combines with J gene TRBJ1-1, with 9 bases that match TRBD1. This CDR3 has 14 amino acids. CDR1 and CDR2 (germline): SNHLY, FYNNEI. The V segment lost 7 bases and the J segment 4 bases; nucleotides outside the gene matches: 7. CDR3 DNA sequence: TGTGCCAGCAACGGACAGGGGAAGAGCACTGAAGCTTTCTTT. This encodes CASNGQGKSTEAFF. Full variable domain (remainder filled in from reference TRBV2 and TRBJ1-1): EPEVTQTPSHQVTQMGQEVILRCVPISNHLYFYWYRQILGQKVEFLVSFYNNEISEKSEIFDDQFSVERPDGSNFTLKIRSTKLEDSAMYFCASNGQGKSTEAFFGQGTRLTVV.

The chain joins TRBV10-1 to TRBJ2-7, with D maybe TRBD1 (6 bases). CDR3 length equals 16 residues. The V gene's germline CDR1 is WNHNN and CDR2 SYGVQD (reference sequence). The V gene lost 5 bases and the J gene lost 7 bases, with 24 bases spanning the gap. CDR3 DNA: TGCGCCAGCAGTCATATTACCAGGGGAACTACGGTGGAGCAGTACTTC. It specifies CASSHITRGTTVEQYF.

This clonotype was seen more than once but under ten times. The chain uses TRBV6-4 and TRBJ2-3, with 10 bases lining up with TRBD2. In germline, CDR1 is MRHNA, CDR2 SNTAGT. This CDR3 has 16 amino acids. The junction had 4 bases not matched to a gene; V was cut back by 3 bases and J by 1 base. The CDR3 nucleotides read TGTGCCAGCAGTGAAGGGGGGACTAGCGGCACAGATACGCAGTATTTT. Translating it yields CASSEGGTSGTDTQYF.

This chain connects TRBV19 to TRBJ2-5, with 11 bases fitting TRBD2. Germline values: CDR1 LNHDA, CDR2 SQIVND (reference sequence). V gave up 5 bases and J gave up 4 bases; unmatched junction bases: 6. This CDR3 contains 15 residues. CDR3 region: CASSFLAGGPETQYF. DNA for the CDR3: TGTGCCAGTAGTTTCTTAGCGGGAGGGCCAGAGACCCAGTACTTC. Together with reference TRBV19 and TRBJ2-5, the CDR3 gives the full variable domain: DGGITQSPKYLFRKEGQNVTLSCEQNLNHDAMYWYRQDPGQGLRLIYYSQIVNDFQKGDIAEGYSVSREKKESFPLTVTSAQKNPTAFYLCASSFLAGGPETQYFGPGTRLLVL.

This clonotype occurred a few times. At one end, the junction sequence differs from germline, possibly due to a read error. This sequence joins TRBV20-1 and TRBJ1-6, with TRBD1 as a possible D gene (5 bases). The germline CDR1 and CDR2 sequences are DFQATT and SNEGSKA (reference sequence). This CDR3 has 12 amino acids. The CDR3 DNA sequence: TGCAGCGCTAGTACAGGCGCCTCACCCCTCCACTTT. It specifies CSASTGASPLHF.

This clonotype was recorded many times. The chain recombines TRBV5-6 with TRBJ1-6; 9 nucleotides match TRBD1. This CDR3 contains 16 residues. Germline V gene data show CDR1 as SGHDT and CDR2 as YYEEEE. V lost 3 bases, J lost 4 bases, and 5 bases stayed unmatched. The CDR3 DNA reads TGTGCCAGCAGCTCAGAGACAGGGGGGTATAATTCACCCCTCCACTTT. It specifies CASSSETGGYNSPLHF.

The chain joins TRBV7-9 to TRBJ1-1; no clear D gene. The CDR3 is 13 amino acids. Germline V gives CDR1 SEHNR, CDR2 FQNEAQ (reference sequence). V lost 3 bases and J 3 bases, leaving 8 bases between the germline ends. CDR3 nucleotide sequence: TGTGCCAGCAGCTTGGTAGGGTACACTGAAGCTTTCTTT. Translation gives CASSLVGYTEAFF.

The chain combines TRBV12-3 or TRBV12-4 with TRBJ1-6, with TRBD1 matching over 8 bases. The length of the CDR3 is 14 residues. Trimming cost V 6 bases and J 8 bases; bases outside gene matches: 6. CDR3 protein: CASSQTGVDSPLHF. As DNA, the CDR3 is TGTGCCAGCAGCCAGACAGGGGTGGATTCACCCCTCCACTTT.

This clonotype was seen only a few times. The V call is TRBV6-1, the J call TRBJ1-5; weak D call: TRBD1 (5 bases). V lost 4 bases and J 1 base, leaving 11 bases between the germline ends. CDR3 length equals 15 residues. Germline loops: CDR1 MNHNS, CDR2 SASEGT. The CDR3 is CASSVESGSNQPQHF. CDR3 DNA sequence: TGTGCCAGCAGTGTAGAGTCAGGGAGCAATCAGCCCCAGCATTTT.